This is a list of T cell receptor beta chains from one sample in a study of neurological immune-mediated disorders. TCRdb recomputed calls from the 5' RACE reads with MiXCR, one row per CDR3 protein. The profile shows almost 30,000 distinct CDR3 sequences, over 10% of them singletons. Sequences were obtained from PBMCs. The receptor source for this set is a woman aged 55 to 70 in good health. Each CDR3 is given with its conserved first and last residue. The order of the fields is clone size, V gene, CDR3 protein. A row's size may be missing; if present it is once, few, many or a size class.

. | TRBV7-2 | CASSPSGAGETQYF
. | TRBV7-3 | CAISPTWGTEAFF
many | TRBV5-6 | CASSLATSGGEYEQYF
many | TRBV2 | CASSEGRAGANVLTF
many | TRBV12-3/TRBV12-4 | CASSLSGNTEAFF
many | TRBV20-1 | CSARADRINTEAFF
many | TRBV3-2 | CASSQGGRWSATNEKLFF
many | TRBV12-3/TRBV12-4 | CASSLISGQGNSPLHF
many | TRBV4-1 | CASSQEGLALMETQYF
. | TRBV20-1 | CSASSGAGDYNEQFF
many | TRBV20-1 | CSARDVFTDTQYF
many | TRBV7-2 | CASSRTTGANTGELFF